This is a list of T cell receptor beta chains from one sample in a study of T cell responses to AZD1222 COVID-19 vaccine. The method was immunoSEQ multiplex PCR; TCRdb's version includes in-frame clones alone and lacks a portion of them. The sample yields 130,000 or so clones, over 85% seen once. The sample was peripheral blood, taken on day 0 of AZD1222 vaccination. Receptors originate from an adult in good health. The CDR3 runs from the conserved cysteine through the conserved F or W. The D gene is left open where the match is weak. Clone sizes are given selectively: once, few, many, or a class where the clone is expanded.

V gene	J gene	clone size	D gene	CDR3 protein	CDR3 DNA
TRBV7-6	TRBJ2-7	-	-	CASSLIGGDYEQYF	TGTGCCAGCAGCTTAATCGGCGGGGACTACGAGCAGTACTTC
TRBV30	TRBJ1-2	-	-	CAWRPGGRVYGYTF	TGTGCCTGGAGGCCCGGCGGCAGGGTCTATGGCTACACCTTC
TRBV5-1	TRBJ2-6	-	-	CASSLEGSAGHSGANVLTF	TGCGCCAGCAGCTTGGAGGGGTCGGCAGGGCACTCTGGGGCCAACGTCCTGACTTTC
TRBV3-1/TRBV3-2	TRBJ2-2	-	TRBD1	CASSNRPTGLGTGELFF	TGTGCCAGCAGCAACCGCCCGACAGGGTTGGGCACCGGGGAGCTGTTTTTT
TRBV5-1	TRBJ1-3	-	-	CASSGTGTSGNTIYF	TGCGCCAGCAGCGGCACAGGGACCTCTGGAAACACCATATATTTT
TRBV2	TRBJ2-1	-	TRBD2	CASSPLAGGLYEQFF	TGTGCCAGCAGTCCACTAGCGGGAGGGTTGTATGAGCAGTTCTTC
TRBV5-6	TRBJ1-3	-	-	CASSLGPTSSGNTIYF	TGTGCCAGCAGCTTGGGACCGACGAGCTCTGGAAACACCATATATTTT
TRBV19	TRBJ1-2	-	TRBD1	CASRHRGPLVYGYTF	TGTGCCAGTAGACACAGGGGGCCTCTTGTATATGGCTACACCTTC
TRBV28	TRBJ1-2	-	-	CASSLGGGYTF	TGTGCCAGCAGTTTAGGGGGTGGCTACACCTTC
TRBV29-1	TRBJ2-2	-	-	CSVEDPFTGELFF	TGCAGCGTTGAAGATCCGTTTACCGGGGAGCTGTTTTTT
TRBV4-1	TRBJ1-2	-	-	CASSQDPPYGYTF	TGCGCCAGCAGCCAAGATCCTCCCTATGGCTACACCTTC
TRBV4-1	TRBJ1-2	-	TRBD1	CASSQTRGQNYGYTF	TGCGCCAGCAGCCAAACCAGGGGGCAGAACTATGGCTACACCTTC
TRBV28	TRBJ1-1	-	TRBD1	CASSRSLTGTVFF	TGTGCCAGCAGTCGTTCATTGACAGGGACCGTTTTCTTT
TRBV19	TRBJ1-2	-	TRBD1	CASRAGTGGLYGYTF	TGTGCCAGTAGGGCCGGGACAGGGGGCCTGTATGGCTACACCTTC
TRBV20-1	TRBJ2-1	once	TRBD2	CRAGAGDEQFF	TGCAGAGCGGGGGCAGGCGATGAGCAGTTCTTC
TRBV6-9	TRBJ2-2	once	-	CASSSGAYTTTGELFF	TGTGCCAGCAGTTCAGGAGCCTATACAACCACCGGGGAGCTGTTTTTT
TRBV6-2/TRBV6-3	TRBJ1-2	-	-	CASSQEIPYGYTF	TGTGCCAGCAGCCAAGAAATTCCCTATGGCTACACCTTC
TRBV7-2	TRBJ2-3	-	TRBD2	CASSLVSGGTDTQYF	TGTGCCAGCAGCTTAGTTAGCGGGGGGACAGATACGCAGTATTTT
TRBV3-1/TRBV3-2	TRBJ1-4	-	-	CASSQHGGEVGEKLFF	TGTGCCAGCAGCCAACATGGGGGCGAGGTCGGCGAAAAACTGTTTTTT
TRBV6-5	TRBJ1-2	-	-	CASSPLQGNYGYTF	TGTGCCAGCAGCCCACTACAGGGAAACTATGGCTACACCTTC
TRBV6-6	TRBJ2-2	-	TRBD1	CASSYSGQGARELFF	TGTGCCAGCAGTTACTCGGGACAGGGGGCGAGGGAGCTGTTTTTT
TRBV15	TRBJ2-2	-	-	CATSRDAGSTGELFF	TGTGCCACCAGCAGAGACGCAGGGAGCACCGGGGAGCTGTTTTTT
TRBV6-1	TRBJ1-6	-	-	CASSEGVNSPLHF	TGTGCCAGCAGTGAAGGGGTCAATTCACCCCTCCACTTT
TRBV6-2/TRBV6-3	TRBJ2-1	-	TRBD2	CASSYGTGLVIDEQFF	TGTGCCAGCAGTTACGGAACGGGACTAGTGATTGATGAGCAGTTCTTC
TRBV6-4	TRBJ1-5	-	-	CASSVNANQPQHF	TGTGCCAGCAGTGTAAACGCGAATCAGCCCCAGCATTTT
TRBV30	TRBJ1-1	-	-	CAWGSRWGLF	TGTGCCTGGGGATCCCGTTGGGGCCTATTT
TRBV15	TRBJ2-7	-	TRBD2	CATSGLTVAGVNEQYF	TGTGCCACCTCAGGGCTAACGGTAGCGGGAGTCAACGAGCAGTACTTC
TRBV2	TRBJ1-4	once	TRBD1	CASTSDRVNEKLFF	TGTGCCAGCACCTCGGACAGGGTTAATGAAAAACTGTTTTTT